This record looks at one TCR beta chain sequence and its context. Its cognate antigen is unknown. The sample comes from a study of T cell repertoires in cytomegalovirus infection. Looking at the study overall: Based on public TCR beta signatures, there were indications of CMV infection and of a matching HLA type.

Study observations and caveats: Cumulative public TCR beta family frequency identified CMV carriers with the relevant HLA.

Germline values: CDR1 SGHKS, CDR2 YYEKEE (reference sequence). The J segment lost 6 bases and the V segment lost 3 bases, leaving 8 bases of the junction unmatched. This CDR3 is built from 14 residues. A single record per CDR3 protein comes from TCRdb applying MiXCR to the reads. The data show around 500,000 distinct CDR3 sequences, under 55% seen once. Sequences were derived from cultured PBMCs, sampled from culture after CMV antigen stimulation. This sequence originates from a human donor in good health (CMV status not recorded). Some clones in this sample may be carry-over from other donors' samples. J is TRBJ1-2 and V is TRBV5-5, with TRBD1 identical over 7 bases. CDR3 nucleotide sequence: TGTGCCAGCAGCTCCACGCGACAGGGAAATGGCTACACCTTC. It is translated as CASSSTRQGNGYTF.